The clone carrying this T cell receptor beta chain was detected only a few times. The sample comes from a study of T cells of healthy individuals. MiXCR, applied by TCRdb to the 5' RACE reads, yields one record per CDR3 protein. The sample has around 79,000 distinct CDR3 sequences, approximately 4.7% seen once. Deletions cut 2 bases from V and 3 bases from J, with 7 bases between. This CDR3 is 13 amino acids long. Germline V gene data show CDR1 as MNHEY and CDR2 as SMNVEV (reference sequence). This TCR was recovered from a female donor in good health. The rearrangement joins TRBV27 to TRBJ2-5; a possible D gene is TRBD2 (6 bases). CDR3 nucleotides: TGTGCCAGCAGTTTAATAGCGGAAGAGACCCAGTACTTC. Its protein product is CASSLIAEETQYF.